This T cell receptor (beta chain) stems from a study of a mutant IDH1 vaccine in newly diagnosed glioma (dated by TCRdb to the early 2020s). Background on the whole study: Of the 32 treated patients, approximately 60% were male and about 38% were female, and the mean age was around 40 years. Prior to enrollment, patients had been given standard therapy consisting of radiotherapy alone, temozolomide alone, or radiochemotherapy with temozolomide, with the combination given to most patients. Peripheral blood was collected at six visits: V03 (baseline), V05, V07, V10, V12 and V13. Longitudinal TCRB deep sequencing was performed for about two dozen treated patients wherever samples were available for exploratory analyses.

Details on this clone: No cognate antigen has been identified for it. Within one base of it there is no much larger clone, and no base qualities were kept.

In the germline V gene, CDR1 corresponds to SNHLY and CDR2 to FYNNEI. Its CDR3 holds 14 amino acids, cysteine through phenylalanine. CDR3 DNA is the only sequence kept; it has 42 bases, read in frame from the first base. Trimmed from V: 7 bases; trimmed from J: 3 bases; junction bases lacking a gene match: 2. The sample's time point, from its label and the paper: baseline, week 1 (first vaccination visit). What this sample's treatment or condition label stands for: pre-vaccination baseline after standard-of-care therapy. The donors had newly diagnosed IDH1-mutant astrocytomas of WHO grade 3 or 4 that showed loss of nuclear ATRX. The samples were drawn from NOA16, a multicentre, single-arm, open-label phase I trial in Germany that tested a mutant IDH1 peptide vaccine in humans for the first time. Blood drawn at visit V03 was used as the baseline sample for immunogenicity testing. Genomic DNA for TCRB sequencing was extracted from EDTA blood using the DNeasy Blood and Tissue Kit.

Results the study describes overall, beyond this receptor: Selection of PBMC samples for TCRB deep sequencing was based on availability. Immune responses induced by the vaccine were seen in roughly 95% of patients across multiple MHC alleles. The authors noted that analyses of patient blood samples could not be reproduced because of sample limitations. Changes in the top peripheral T cell clonotypes picked up by TCRB sequencing did not appear to be linked to pseudoprogression.

Library preparation was by the immunoSEQ multiplex PCR assay. Rearranged TCR beta chain sequences were amplified with the hsTCRB Kit following the manufacturer's protocol. An Illumina MiSeq was used to sequence the TCRB libraries. As for how the authors treated the data: The kit vendor's proprietary platform handled demultiplexing, trimming and gene mapping. TCRdb took this table from immuneACCESS and kept in-frame rearrangements with V and J called. Such tables lack part of the clones; where checked against another copy, unresolved V genes explain under half of the gap, and the rest is unexplained. For V, J and clone size, that table is used; D and trimming come from the DNA. The table for this sample lists around 64,000 clones; over 70% of them were counted only once. Of the sample, approximately 4.2% is held by the ten largest clones.

The V and J genes are TRBV2 and TRBJ2-5; 13 central bases correspond to TRBD2. The clonotype was recovered from a woman aged 18-29 years with glioma. Some clones in this sample may be carry-over from other donors' samples. The source material was peripheral blood mononuclear cells (PBMCs), sampled from a glioma patient treated with radiotherapy, temozolomide or both. The sequenced DNA: TGTGCCAGCACCGGACTAGCGGGAGAAGAGACCCAGTACTTC. Its product reads: CASTGLAGEETQYF.